The 16 T cell receptor beta chains below all came from one sample that was sequenced in a study of cytomegalovirus exposure and HLA in healthy donors. Primers: 60 Vbeta forward and 13 Jbeta reverse. Clones were read by immunoSEQ multiplex PCR, and TCRdb kept only the in-frame ones, dropping some. There are fewer than 140,000 clones in the sample; 82% occur only once, and 1.5% to 2% lies in the top ten. Sequenced sample: PBMCs. These receptor sequences come from a man in his fifties or sixties in good health and CMV-seronegative.

This clone was seen a single time. The chain recombines TRBV7-8 with TRBJ1-1; 10 bases line up with TRBD1. The germline gives CDR1 SGHVS, CDR2 FQNEAQ. Unmatched junction bases numbered 1, after V lost 3 bases and J lost 9 bases. This CDR3 contains 12 residues. The CDR3 is CASSLGQGQAFF. Here the CDR3 DNA reads TGTGCCAGCAGCTTGGGACAGGGGCAAGCTTTCTTT.

This chain connects TRBV15 to TRBJ1-5, with 8 bases that match TRBD1. CDR1 LNHNV and CDR2 YYDKDF come from the germline V gene (reference sequence). The ends lost 4 bases at V and 4 bases at J; junction bases unmatched: 6. This CDR3 comprises 15 residues. CDR3 amino acids: CATSTDRGINQPQHF. CDR3 coding DNA: TGTGCCACCAGCACCGACAGGGGAATTAATCAGCCCCAGCATTTT.

The chain combines TRBV7-3 with TRBJ1-6; D unresolved. The CDR3 runs 15 residues. Germline-derived CDR1 and CDR2 are SGHTA and FQGTGA. Between the trimmed V and J ends, which lost 1 base and 7 bases, there was a span of 11 bases. The CDR3 region has the DNA TGTGCCAGCAGCTTAAGTCTGGCCGAAAATTCACCCCTCCACTTT. Protein sequence: CASSLSLAENSPLHF.

The V gene is TRBV2, the J gene TRBJ2-7; a possible D gene is TRBD2 (5 bases). This CDR3 has 11 residues. The germline V gene encodes CDR1 SNHLY and CDR2 FYNNEI. V lost 8 bases to trimming and J lost 3 bases, with 8 bases between them. CDR3 sequence (DNA): TGTGCCAGCTCAGGAGGCTACGAGCAGTACGTC. This encodes CASSGGYEQYV.

The genes are TRBV6-5 and TRBJ2-5; perhaps TRBD2 as D (6 bases). Germline CDR1 reads MNHEY; CDR2 reads SVGAGI. V lost 4 bases and J lost 2, with 14 bases in between. The CDR3 totals 15 residues. The CDR3 DNA reads as TGTGCCAGCAGTTTAGAGGGGAGGAGGCAAGAGACCCAGTACTTC. It encodes CASSLEGRRQETQYF.

V gene TRBV6-4 combines with J gene TRBJ2-3, with D perhaps TRBD2 (6 bases). Trimming removed 3 bases at V and 8 bases at J, with 12 bases between. CDR3 length: 13 amino acids. Germline loops: CDR1 MRHNA, CDR2 SNTAGT. The CDR3 spells CASSEEGVGTQYF. CDR3 nucleotide sequence: TGTGCCAGCAGTGAGGAGGGTGTAGGTACGCAGTATTTT.

This sequence joins TRBV30 and TRBJ2-7; 8 bases align to TRBD1. This CDR3 spans 13 amino acids. V lost 3 bases to trimming and J lost 2 bases; unmatched junction nucleotides: 3. Germline CDR1 GTSNPN, CDR2 SVGIG (reference sequence). The CDR3 is CAWRRTGPYEQYF. CDR3 DNA: TGTGCCTGGAGGAGGACAGGGCCCTACGAGCAGTACTTC.

The chain uses TRBV10-3 and TRBJ2-3; no definite D call. Trimming removed 6 bases at V and 2 bases at J, with 12 bases between. CDR1 and CDR2 from the germline V gene are ENHRY and SYGVKD. The CDR3 is 14 residues long. The CDR3 protein is CAIRNFGFTDTQYF. For the CDR3, the DNA is TGTGCCATCAGAAACTTCGGTTTCACAGATACGCAGTATTTT.

The chain employs TRBV10-3 and TRBJ1-5, with TRBD1 matching over 7 bases. The CDR3 sequence is 12 residues long. Trimming removed 9 bases from V and 2 bases from J; junction bases left unmatched: 1. Per the germline V gene, CDR1 is ENHRY and CDR2 is SYGVKD. CDR3 sequence: CAIGTGNQPQHF. CDR3 coding DNA: TGTGCCATAGGGACAGGCAATCAGCCCCAGCATTTT.

This chain uses TRBV7-9 with TRBJ1-1; D is unclear. Trimming cost V 8 bases and J 3 bases, with 13 bases left between them. The CDR3 length is 13 residues. Germline assignment: CDR1 SEHNR and CDR2 FQNEAQ (reference sequence). CDR3 coding DNA: TGTGCCAGCTGGGCCCCCCTGGACACTGAAGCTTTCTTT. It translates to CASWAPLDTEAFF.

This clone is a singleton in its sample. The chain employs TRBV6-5 and TRBJ2-1; unclear D gene. V shed 4 bases and J shed 0 bases, with 10 bases lying between them. CDR3 length: 15 residues. Per germline, CDR1 MNHEY and CDR2 SVGAGI. The CDR3 sequence: CASSSSSRSYNEQFF. Here the CDR3 DNA reads TGTGCCAGCAGTTCTAGTTCCCGCTCCTACAATGAGCAGTTCTTC.

The rearrangement joins TRBV9 to TRBJ2-2; 9 positions agree with TRBD2. V gave up 0 bases and J gave up 7 bases; unmatched junction bases: 4. The CDR3 length is 15 residues. Germline loops: CDR1 SGDLS, CDR2 YYNGEE. The CDR3 nucleotides read TGTGCCAGCAGCGTAGATAAGCGGGGGGTCGGGGAGCTGTTTTTT. Translated: CASSVDKRGVGELFF.

This chain links TRBV4-1 with TRBJ1-5; D is ambiguous. Germline V gene lookup returns CDR1 MGHRA and CDR2 YSYEKL. The CDR3 runs to 16 residues. The V end was cut by 1 base, the J end by 2 bases, with 12 bases between. DNA for the CDR3: TGCGCCAGCAGCCAAGCTGGGTACGAGGGCAATCAGCCCCAGCATTTT. It is translated as CASSQAGYEGNQPQHF.

This clone was found once. The rearrangement uses TRBV19 and TRBJ2-4, with 9 bases aligning to TRBD1. Germline lookup yields CDR1 LNHDA and CDR2 SQIVND (reference sequence). The ends lost 6 bases at V and 6 bases at J; junction bases unmatched: 12. The CDR3 is 16 residues long. This CDR3 reads CASRPKAGTGINIQYF. The CDR3 nucleotides are TGTGCCAGTAGGCCTAAGGCCGGGACAGGGATAAACATTCAGTACTTC.

The gene calls are TRBV7-6 and TRBJ1-5; D might be TRBD1 (5 bases). The V end lost 0 bases, the J end lost 3 bases, and 6 bases lay between the germline ends. Germline loops: CDR1 SGHVS, CDR2 FNYEAQ. The CDR3 runs 14 residues. CDR3 in amino acids: CASSLAGVNQPQHF. Here the CDR3 DNA reads TGTGCCAGCAGCTTAGCAGGGGTCAATCAGCCCCAGCATTTT.

This clone has only a few counts. The chain has TRBV2 and TRBJ2-2; 8 nucleotides align to TRBD2. Germline lookup yields CDR1 SNHLY and CDR2 FYNNEI. This CDR3 region has 12 residues. The junction had 5 bases not matched to a gene; V was cut back by 3 bases and J by 14 bases. For the CDR3, the DNA is TGTGCCAGCAGTGAGAGGAGCGGGGGTCTGTTTTTT. This gives the protein CASSERSGGLFF.